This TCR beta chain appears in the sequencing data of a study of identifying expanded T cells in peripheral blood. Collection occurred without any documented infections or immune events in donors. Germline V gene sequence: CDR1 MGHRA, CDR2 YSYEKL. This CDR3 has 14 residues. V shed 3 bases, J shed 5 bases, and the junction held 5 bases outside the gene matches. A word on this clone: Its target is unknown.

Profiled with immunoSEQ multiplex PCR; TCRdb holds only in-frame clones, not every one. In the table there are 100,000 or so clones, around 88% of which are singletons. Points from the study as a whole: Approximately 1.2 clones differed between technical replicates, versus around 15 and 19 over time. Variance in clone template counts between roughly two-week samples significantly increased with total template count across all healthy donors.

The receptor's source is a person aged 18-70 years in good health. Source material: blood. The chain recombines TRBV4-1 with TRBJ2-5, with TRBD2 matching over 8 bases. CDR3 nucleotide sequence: TGCGCCAGCAGCCAGGCCGGACTAGCCGAGACCCAGTACTTC. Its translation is CASSQAGLAETQYF.